This TCR beta chain stems from a study of blood T cell repertoires in COVID-19. Source study methods: It was from reference gene primer amplification that nucleated cell counts were estimated. Data came from immunoSEQ multiplex PCR; TCRdb stores just in-frame clones and leaves some out. V and J calls and clone size follow that table, whereas D and trimming were derived from the DNA. The sample carries about 240,000 clones, over 80% recorded once. Many counts were recorded for this clone. The CDR3 has 19 amino acids. The germline V gene encodes CDR1 SGHDN and CDR2 FVKESK. J lost 0 bases, V lost 5 bases, and 14 bases had no gene match.

The sequence came from a man aged 30-40 years who had recovered from COVID-19. The sample comprised peripheral blood. The V gene is TRBV14, the J gene TRBJ2-1; 9 bases are a match to TRBD2. Here the CDR3 reads CASSTKPLAGFRSYNEQFF. The CDR3 DNA reads as TGTGCCAGCAGCACGAAACCCCTAGCGGGGTTCCGCTCCTACAATGAGCAGTTCTTC.